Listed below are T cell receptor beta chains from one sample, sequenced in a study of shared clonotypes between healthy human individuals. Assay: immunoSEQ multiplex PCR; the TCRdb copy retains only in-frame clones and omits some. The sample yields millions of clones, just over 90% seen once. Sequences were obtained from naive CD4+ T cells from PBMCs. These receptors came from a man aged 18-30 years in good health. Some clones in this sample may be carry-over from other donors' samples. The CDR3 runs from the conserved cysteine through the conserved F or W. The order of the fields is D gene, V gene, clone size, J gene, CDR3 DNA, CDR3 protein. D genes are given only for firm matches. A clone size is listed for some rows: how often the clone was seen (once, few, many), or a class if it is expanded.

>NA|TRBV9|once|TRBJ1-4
TGTGCCAGCAGCGTAGGGCGGGGTGGGGATGAAAAACTGTTTTTT
CASSVGRGGDEKLFF
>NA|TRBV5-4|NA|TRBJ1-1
TGTGCCAGCAGCTACCGGTTAAGGAGGCCTAACACTGAAGCTTTCTTT
CASSYRLRRPNTEAFF
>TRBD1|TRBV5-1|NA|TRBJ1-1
TGCGCCAGCAGCGTCGGGACAGTGAACACTGAAGCTTTCTTT
CASSVGTVNTEAFF
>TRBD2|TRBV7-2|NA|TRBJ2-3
TGTGCCAGCAACGTTGGACTAGCGGGTCCATTAGATACGCAGTATTTT
CASNVGLAGPLDTQYF
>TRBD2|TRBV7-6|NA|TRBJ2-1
TGTGCCAGCAGCTTAGGGGGAAGCGGGAGTTGGAACAATGAGCAGTTCTTC
CASSLGGSGSWNNEQFF
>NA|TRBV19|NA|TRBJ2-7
TGTGCCAGTAGTATAGGAGCGAACAGCCCCTACGAGCAGTACTTC
CASSIGANSPYEQYF
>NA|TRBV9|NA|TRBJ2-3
TGTGCCAGCAGCGTAGCTCCCTCTACTACAGATACGCAGTATTTT
CASSVAPSTTDTQYF
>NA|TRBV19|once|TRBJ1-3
TGTGCCAGTAGTGCGACTGGAAACACCATATATTTT
CASSATGNTIYF
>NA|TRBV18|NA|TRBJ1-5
TGTGCCAGCTCACCAGAATTCAGTCAGCCCCAGCATTTT
CASSPEFSQPQHF
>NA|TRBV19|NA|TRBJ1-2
TGTGCCAGTAGTATAGTGATCGACTCGTCCGACTACACCTTC
CASSIVIDSSDYTF
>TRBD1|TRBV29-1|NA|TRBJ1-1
TGCAGCGTTGAAGAGCTAAATCACAGGGGGCAAGTCGCTTTCTTT
CSVEELNHRGQVAFF
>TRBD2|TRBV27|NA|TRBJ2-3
TGTGCCAGCAGTTTGGACCTAGGGAGGGCGAAAGATACGCAGTATTTT
CASSLDLGRAKDTQYF
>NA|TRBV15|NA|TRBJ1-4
TGTGCCACCAGCAGTGGGTCCCGGGGGGATGAAAAACTGTTTTTT
CATSSGSRGDEKLFF
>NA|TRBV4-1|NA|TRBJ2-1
TGCGCCAGCAGCCAAGATCCCCAATATACTGAGCAGTTCTTC
CASSQDPQYTEQFF
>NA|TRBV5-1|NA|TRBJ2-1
TGCGCCAGCAGCTTGGGGACTCCTATTCCTCACAATGAGCAGTTCTTC
CASSLGTPIPHNEQFF
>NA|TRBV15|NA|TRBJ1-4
TGTGCCACCAGCAGTCCCAGGTTTGGGGAAAAACTGTTTTTT
CATSSPRFGEKLFF
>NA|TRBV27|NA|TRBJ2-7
TGTGCCAGCAGTTCAACGGGGCTGGGGTATAGCGAGCAGTACTTC
CASSSTGLGYSEQYF
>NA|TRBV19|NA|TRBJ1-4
TGTGCCAGTAGTACCCGGACCGGTCGTGGTGCAACTAATGAAAAACTGTTTTTT
CASSTRTGRGATNEKLFF
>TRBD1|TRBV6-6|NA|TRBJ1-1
TGTGCCAGCAGTACCTCGGGACAGGGGGCCATCTTT
CASSTSGQGAIF
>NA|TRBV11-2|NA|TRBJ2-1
TGTGCCAGCAGCTTTAAGTTTCCGAGCGGTTGGTACAATGAGCAGTTCTTC
CASSFKFPSGWYNEQFF
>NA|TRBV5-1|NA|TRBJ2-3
TGCGCCAGCAGCCTTCTGCTCTACCCCGGGAGAGGGACAGATACGCAGTATTTT
CASSLLLYPGRGTDTQYF
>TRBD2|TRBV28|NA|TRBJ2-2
TGTGCCAGCAATAGACTAGCGGGAGACACCGGGGAGCTGTTTTTT
CASNRLAGDTGELFF